Following are 17 T cell receptor beta chains from one sample sequenced in a study of beta chain features in type 1 diabetes (dated by TCRdb to 2016 to 2019). Library preparation used the immunoSEQ multiplex PCR assay. All of the isolated RNA was reverse transcribed with the High Capacity cDNA Reverse Transcription Kit, so expressed TCRB transcripts were sequenced. TCRdb obtained this table from immuneACCESS and retained in-frame rearrangements with V and J assigned. These tables miss some clones; where compared with another copy, unresolved V genes account for less than half of the shortfall, and the remainder is unexplained. The sample table shows hundreds of thousands of clones, and 17% are seen once. The ten top clones hold 0.02% to 0.025% of the sample. Sample: naive CD4+ T cells from blood. This sample's cell subset or site label indicates: true naive CD4+ T cells. These TCRs come from a woman between 18 and 29 years old in good health.

The rearrangement joins TRBV7-2 to TRBJ1-2; D uncertain. The CDR3 totals 13 residues. Trimming removed 1 base at V and 5 bases at J, with 8 bases between. The germline V gene encodes CDR1 SGHTA and CDR2 FQGNSA. As DNA, the CDR3 is TGTGCCAGCAGCTTAGTGAGGGATTATGGCTACACCTTC. This gives the protein CASSLVRDYGYTF. Full variable domain (rest looked up from reference TRBV7-2 and TRBJ1-2): GAGVSQSPSNKVTEKGKDVELRCDPISGHTALYWYRQSLGQGLEFLIYFQGNSAPDKSGLPSDRFSAERTGGSVSTLTIQRTQQEDSAVYLCASSLVRDYGYTFGSGTRLTVV.

In regard to this clone: A read error may produce the germline difference seen at one junction end. The V and J genes are TRBV18 and TRBJ2-7, with TRBD2 identical over 13 bases. Per the germline V gene, CDR1 is KGHSH and CDR2 is LQKENI. The length of the CDR3 is 16 residues. Here the CDR3 DNA reads TGTGCCAGCTCTCCACGGACTAGCGGGAGTATCTACGAGCAGTACTTC. It codes for CASSPRTSGSIYEQYF.

V gene TRBV4-2 combines with J gene TRBJ2-5, with 7 bases identical to TRBD2. J lost 4 bases, V lost 0 bases, and 2 bases had no gene match. The germline CDR1 and CDR2 sequences are LGHNA and YNFKEQ. This CDR3 region has 14 residues. The CDR3 DNA sequence: TGTGCCAGCAGCCAAGAGGGCGGGAGAGAGACCCAGTACTTC. The encoded protein is CASSQEGGRETQYF.

The chain carries TRBV7-9 and TRBJ2-1, with 7 bases identical to TRBD1. Germline V gene data show CDR1 as SEHNR and CDR2 as FQNEAQ (reference sequence). Losses at the gene ends were 3 bases for V and 4 bases for J; bases not matched to a gene: 3. There are 14 residues in the CDR3. Here the CDR3 DNA reads TGTGCCAGCAGCTTGAACAGGGGATACAATGAGCAGTTCTTC. It specifies CASSLNRGYNEQFF.

The chain couples TRBV5-6 to TRBJ2-2, with TRBD1 matching 7 bases. Unmatched junction bases numbered 13, after V lost 8 bases and J lost 12 bases. CDR3 length: 13 residues. The V gene's germline CDR1 is SGHDT and CDR2 YYEEEE. In DNA, the CDR3 is TGTGCCAGTCAAGCCGTAGGGACAGTAAAGCTGTTTTTT. This gives the protein CASQAVGTVKLFF.

Concerning this clone itself: Mismatch with germline at one junction end may stem from a read error. The CDR3 here is CASSQGGTGIF. The CDR3 bases are TGTGCCAGCAGTCAGGGGGGGACAGGGATCTTC. The chain joins TRBV25-1 to TRBJ2-7, with TRBD1 identical over 9 bases. Germline V gives CDR1 MGHDK, CDR2 SYGVNS. This CDR3 is 11 amino acids long.

This rearrangement joins TRBV18 to TRBJ2-1; TRBD2 matches 8 bases. After removal of 2 bases from V and 0 bases from J, the junction contained 6 bases not matched to a gene. Per the germline V gene, CDR1 is KGHSH and CDR2 is LQKENI. The CDR3 is 17 residues long. The CDR3 loop reads CASSPVYGTSSYNEQFF. In nucleotides, the CDR3 is TGTGCCAGCTCACCAGTCTACGGGACTAGCTCCTACAATGAGCAGTTCTTC.

This clone was counted between two and nine times. Different DNA sequences within this sample yield the same CDR3. The V and J genes are TRBV28 and TRBJ2-3; D call uncertain. Germline loops: CDR1 MDHEN, CDR2 SYDVKM. This CDR3 comprises 14 residues. V shed 3 bases and J shed 0 bases, with 7 bases lying between them. In nucleotides, the CDR3 is TGTGCCAGCAGTTTGCCCACAAGCACAGATACGCAGTATTTT. This codes for CASSLPTSTDTQYF.

The chain uses TRBV7-2 and TRBJ2-5; D unresolved. Germline CDR1 reads SGHTA; CDR2 reads FQGNSA. This CDR3 spans 12 amino acids. The V gene lost 8 bases and the J gene lost 9 bases, with 16 bases spanning the gap. CDR3 protein: CASSLEPAPQYF. The CDR3 DNA follows: TGTGCCAGCTCCTTAGAACCCGCGCCCCAGTACTTC.

This clone came up a few times. V gene TRBV6-6 combines with J gene TRBJ1-1; D not certain. Germline-derived CDR1 and CDR2 are MNHNY and SVGAGI (reference sequence). There are 14 residues in the CDR3. V was shortened by 2 bases and J by 1 base, with 8 bases between the two germline ends. The CDR3 region has the DNA TGTGCCAGCAGTTACCGCGGATCGAACACTGAAGCTTTCTTT. Its translation: CASSYRGSNTEAFF.

This clone has a handful of counts. In nucleotides, the CDR3 is TGTGCCAGCAGCCGAGAACCGGGACAGGGTTCATATGGCTACACCTTC. Translating it yields CASSREPGQGSYGYTF. The V call is TRBV4-2, the J call TRBJ1-2; 9 positions agree with TRBD1. Germline V lookup: CDR1 LGHNA, CDR2 YNFKEQ. The CDR3 length is 16 residues. V shed 4 bases and J 5 bases; nucleotides not matched to a gene: 11.

This clone has more than one count but fewer than ten. This chain uses TRBV6-1 with TRBJ2-7, with unresolved D. Per the germline V gene, CDR1 is MNHNS and CDR2 is SASEGT. This CDR3 is 14 amino acids long. The V end was cut by 2 bases, the J end by 4 bases, with 12 bases between. CDR3 amino acids: CASSESTSPYEQYF. CDR3 coding DNA: TGTGCCAGCAGTGAATCTACCTCGCCGTACGAGCAGTACTTC.

This clone was recorded a few times. This sequence joins TRBV5-1 and TRBJ2-7; TRBD2 agrees at 8 bases. Per germline, CDR1 SGHRS and CDR2 YFSETQ. This CDR3 contains 13 residues. The V and J ends lost 4 bases and 5 bases, in that order; junction bases with no gene match: 5. CDR3 protein: CASSPPRGDEQYF. The DNA of the CDR3 is TGCGCCAGCAGCCCCCCGCGGGGGGACGAGCAGTACTTC.

The gene calls are TRBV2 and TRBJ2-2, with D possibly being TRBD1 (6 bases). Germline V gene lookup returns CDR1 SNHLY and CDR2 FYNNEI. The CDR3 has 14 amino acids. Deletions cut 7 bases from V and 1 base from J, with 10 bases between. The CDR3 is CASTGQKNTGELFF. The CDR3 region has the DNA TGTGCCAGCACAGGACAGAAGAACACCGGGGAGCTGTTTTTT.

This sequence joins TRBV5-1 and TRBJ2-5, with D perhaps being TRBD1 or TRBD2 (6 bases each). V was cut by 4 bases and J by 1 base, with 14 bases left in between. CDR1 and CDR2 from the germline V gene are SGHRS and YFSETQ. The CDR3 totals 15 residues. CDR3 in amino acids: CASSTAGHLQETQYF. The CDR3 DNA reads TGCGCCAGCAGCACTGCGGGACACCTCCAAGAGACCCAGTACTTC.

The CDR3 DNA is TGTGCCAGCAGCTTCCCTAAGGGACACCCTATTTATACCCAGTACTTC. It is translated as CASSFPKGHPIYTQYF. V and J are TRBV7-2 and TRBJ2-5, with D perhaps TRBD1 (6 bases). The CDR3 contains 16 residues. Germline values: CDR1 SGHTA, CDR2 FQGNSA. Trimming removed 3 bases at V and 8 bases at J, with 22 bases between.

V usage is TRBV4-3 and J usage is TRBJ2-5; D is unclear. The V gene lost 0 bases and the J gene lost 5 bases, with 7 bases spanning the gap. This CDR3 is 13 amino acids long. Per the germline V gene, CDR1 is LGHNA and CDR2 is YSLEER. The CDR3 bases are TGCGCCAGCAGCCAAGATTATTTTGAGACCCAGTACTTC. Its protein product is CASSQDYFETQYF.